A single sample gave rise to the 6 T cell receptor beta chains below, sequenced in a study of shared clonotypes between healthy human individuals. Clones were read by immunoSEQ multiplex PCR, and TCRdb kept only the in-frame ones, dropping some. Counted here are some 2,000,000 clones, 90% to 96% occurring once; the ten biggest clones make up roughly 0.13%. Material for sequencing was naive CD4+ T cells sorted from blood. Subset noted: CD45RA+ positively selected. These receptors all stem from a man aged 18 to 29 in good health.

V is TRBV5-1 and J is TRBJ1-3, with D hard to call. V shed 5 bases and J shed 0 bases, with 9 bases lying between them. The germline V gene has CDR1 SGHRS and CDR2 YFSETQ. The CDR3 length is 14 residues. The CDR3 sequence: CASRSGVSGNTIYF. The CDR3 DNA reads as TGCGCCAGCAGGAGTGGGGTCTCTGGAAACACCATATATTTT.

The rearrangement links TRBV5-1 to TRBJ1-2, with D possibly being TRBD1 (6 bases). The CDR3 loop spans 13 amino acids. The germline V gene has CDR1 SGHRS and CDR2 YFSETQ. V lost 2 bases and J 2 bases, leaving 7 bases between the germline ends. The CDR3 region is CASSFGTNYGYTF. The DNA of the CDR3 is TGCGCCAGCAGCTTTGGGACAAACTATGGCTACACCTTC.

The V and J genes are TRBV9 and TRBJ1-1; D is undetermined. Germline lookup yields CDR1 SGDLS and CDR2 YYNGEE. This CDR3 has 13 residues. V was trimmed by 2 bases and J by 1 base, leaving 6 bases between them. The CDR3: CASSVPPNTEAFF. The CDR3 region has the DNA TGTGCCAGCAGCGTCCCACCGAACACTGAAGCTTTCTTT.

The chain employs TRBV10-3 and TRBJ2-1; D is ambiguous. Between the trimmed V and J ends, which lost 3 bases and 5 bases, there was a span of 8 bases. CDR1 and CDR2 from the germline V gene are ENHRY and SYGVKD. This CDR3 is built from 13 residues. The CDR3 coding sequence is TGTGCCATCAGTGACCAAGGGCACAATGAGCAGTTCTTC. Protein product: CAISDQGHNEQFF.

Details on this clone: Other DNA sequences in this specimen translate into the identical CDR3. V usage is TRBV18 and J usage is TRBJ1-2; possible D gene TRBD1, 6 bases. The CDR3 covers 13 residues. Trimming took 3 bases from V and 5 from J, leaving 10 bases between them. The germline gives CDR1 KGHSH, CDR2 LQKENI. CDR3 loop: CASSPDRDYGYTF. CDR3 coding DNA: TGTGCCAGCTCACCGGACAGAGATTATGGCTACACCTTC.

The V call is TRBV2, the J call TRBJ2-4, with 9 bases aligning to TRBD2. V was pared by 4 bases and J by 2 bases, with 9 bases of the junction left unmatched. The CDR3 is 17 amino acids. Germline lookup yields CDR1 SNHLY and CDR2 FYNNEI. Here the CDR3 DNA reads TGTGCCAGCAGTGTTAGCGGGAGCTTCGAGACCAAAAACATTCAGTACTTC. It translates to CASSVSGSFETKNIQYF.